This T cell receptor (beta chain) stems from a study of blood T cell repertoires in COVID-19. Study details: Specimens from acute and convalescent COVID-19 originated in the United States, Italy and Spain.

The CDR3 covers 14 residues. The germline V gene has CDR1 LNHDA and CDR2 SQIVND (reference sequence). V was clipped by 5 bases and J by 3 bases; unmatched bases: 6. Per the study methods: From reference gene primer amplification, estimates of nucleated cell counts were derived. The table came from immunoSEQ multiplex PCR; TCRdb's copy has only in-frame clones and leaves some out. V, J and clone size are taken as reported in that table, and D and trimming were inferred from the DNA itself. The sample has about 200,000 clones, about 90% seen once. Specimen: peripheral blood. The TCR was taken from a man aged 50 or older with acute or convalescent COVID-19. The chain joins TRBV19 to TRBJ2-7; 8 bases align to TRBD1. Written as DNA, the CDR3 is TGTGCCAGTAGTCCCGGACAGGGTGGCTACGAGCAGTACTTC. This codes for CASSPGQGGYEQYF.